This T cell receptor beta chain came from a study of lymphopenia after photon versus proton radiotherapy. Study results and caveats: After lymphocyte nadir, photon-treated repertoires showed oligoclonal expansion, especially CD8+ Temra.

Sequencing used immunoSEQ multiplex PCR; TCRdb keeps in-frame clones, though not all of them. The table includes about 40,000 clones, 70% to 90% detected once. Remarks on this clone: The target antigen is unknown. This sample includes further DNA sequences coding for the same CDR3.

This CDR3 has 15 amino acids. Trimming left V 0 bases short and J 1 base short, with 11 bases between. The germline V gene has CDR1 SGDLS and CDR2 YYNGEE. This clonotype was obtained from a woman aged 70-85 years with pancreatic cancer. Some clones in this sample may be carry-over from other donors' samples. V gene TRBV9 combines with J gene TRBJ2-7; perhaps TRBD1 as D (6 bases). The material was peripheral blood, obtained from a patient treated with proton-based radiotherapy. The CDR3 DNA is TGTGCCAGCAGCGTAGGCTCAGGGGCTTCCTACGAGCAGTACTTC. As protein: CASSVGSGASYEQYF.